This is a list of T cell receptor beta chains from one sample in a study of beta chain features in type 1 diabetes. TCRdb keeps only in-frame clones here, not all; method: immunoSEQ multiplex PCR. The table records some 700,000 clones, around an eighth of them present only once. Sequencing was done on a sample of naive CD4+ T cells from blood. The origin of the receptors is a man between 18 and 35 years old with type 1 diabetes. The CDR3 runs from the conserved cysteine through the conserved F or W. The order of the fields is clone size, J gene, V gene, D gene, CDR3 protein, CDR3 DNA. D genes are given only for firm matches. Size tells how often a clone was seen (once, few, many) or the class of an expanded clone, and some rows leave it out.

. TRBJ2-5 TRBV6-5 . CASSYSNGGGETQYF TGTGCCAGCAGTTACTCGAACGGGGGTGGGGAGACCCAGTACTTC
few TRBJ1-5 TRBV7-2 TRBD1 CATGDSHNQPQHF TGTGCCACTGGGGACAGCCACAATCAGCCCCAGCATTTT
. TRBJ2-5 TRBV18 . CASSPDRAYQETQYF TGTGCCAGCTCACCGGACAGAGCGTACCAAGAGACCCAGTACTTC
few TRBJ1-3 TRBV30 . CACGGGWDTIYF TGTGCCTGCGGTGGAGGTTGGGACACCATATATTTT
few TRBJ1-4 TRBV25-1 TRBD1 CASSDQQGFGEKLFF TGTGCCAGCAGTGATCAACAGGGGTTCGGGGAAAAACTGTTTTTT
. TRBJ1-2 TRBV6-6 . CASSYPENYGYTF TGTGCCAGCAGTTACCCAGAGAACTATGGCTACACCTTC
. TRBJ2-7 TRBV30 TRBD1 CAWTKPGQGSYEQYF TGTGCCTGGACCAAACCGGGACAGGGGTCCTACGAGCAGTACTTC
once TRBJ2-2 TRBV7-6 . CASSLVATSQSGELFF TGTGCCAGCAGCTTAGTGGCCACCTCCCAGTCCGGGGAGCTGTTTTTT
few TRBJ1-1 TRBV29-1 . CSAQRGMNTEAFF TGCAGCGCCCAGAGAGGCATGAACACTGAAGCTTTCTTT
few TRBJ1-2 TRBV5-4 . CASSPPRGALNYGYTF TGTGCCAGCAGCCCGCCTAGGGGCGCCCTTAACTATGGCTACACCTTC
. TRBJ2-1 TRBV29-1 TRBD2 CSASTLRGGASGPYNEQFF TGCAGCGCCTCCACCCTGCGCGGGGGGGCATCGGGGCCCTACAATGAGCAGTTCTTC
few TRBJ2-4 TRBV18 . CASSPTLTVPTSKNIQYF TGTGCCAGCTCACCGACTCTGACAGTGCCCACCTCCAAAAACATTCAGTACTTC
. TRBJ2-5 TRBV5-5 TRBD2 CASSLVGKTSGAAQETQYF TGTGCCAGCAGCTTGGTTGGCAAGACTAGCGGAGCAGCACAAGAGACCCAGTACTTC
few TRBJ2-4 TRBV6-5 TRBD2 CASSPVSGGNIQYF TGTGCCAGCAGTCCAGTTAGCGGGGGAAACATTCAGTACTTC
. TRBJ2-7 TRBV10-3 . CAIMLDSEGYEQYF TGTGCCATCATGCTGGACAGCGAGGGGTACGAGCAGTACTTC
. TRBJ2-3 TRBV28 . CASSFRGTDTQYF TGTGCCAGCAGTTTCCGGGGCACAGATACGCAGTATTTT
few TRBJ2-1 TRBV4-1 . CASSHPREQLYNEQFF TGCGCCAGCAGCCACCCACGGGAACAGCTCTACAATGAGCAGTTCTTC
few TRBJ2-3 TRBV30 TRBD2 CAWSDTSGGEVGDTQYF TGTGCCTGGAGTGACACTAGCGGGGGAGAAGTCGGAGATACGCAGTATTTT
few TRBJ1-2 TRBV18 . CASSPSGQSNYGYTF TGTGCCAGCTCACCGTCCGGACAGAGTAACTATGGCTACACCTTC
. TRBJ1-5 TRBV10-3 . CAISESGPGANQPQHF TGTGCCATCAGTGAGTCGGGACCAGGGGCTAATCAGCCCCAGCATTTT
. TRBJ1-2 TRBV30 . CAWGHPGSYTF TGTGCCTGGGGACATCCGGGGAGCTACACCTTC
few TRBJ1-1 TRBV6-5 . CASSYVGRYTEAFF TGTGCCAGCAGTTACGTGGGCCGATACACTGAAGCTTTCTTT
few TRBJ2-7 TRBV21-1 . CASSKVRQGSYEQYF TGTGCCAGCAGCAAAGTGCGACAGGGCTCCTACGAGCAGTACTTC
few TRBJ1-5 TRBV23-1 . CASSPKARDGVSNQPQHF TGCGCCAGCAGCCCGAAGGCCCGGGACGGAGTTAGCAATCAGCCCCAGCATTTT
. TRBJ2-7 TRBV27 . CASSSHDEQYF TGTGCCAGCAGTTCCCACGACGAGCAGTACTTC
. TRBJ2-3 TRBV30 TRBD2 CAWGRTSVDTQYF TGTGCCTGGGGAAGGACTAGCGTCGATACGCAGTATTTT
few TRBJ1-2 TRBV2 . CASSEAAGPYGYTF TGTGCCAGCAGTGAAGCCGCCGGGCCTTATGGCTACACCTTC
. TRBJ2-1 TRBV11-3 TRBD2 CASRVTSGRSYNEQFF TGTGCCAGCAGAGTAACTAGCGGGCGCTCCTACAATGAGCAGTTCTTC
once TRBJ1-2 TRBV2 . CASRATGPNYGYTF TGTGCCAGCAGGGCGACGGGACCTAACTATGGCTACACCTTC
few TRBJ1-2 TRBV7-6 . CASSLVQGQGYTF TGTGCCAGCAGCTTAGTACAGGGCCAGGGCTACACCTTC
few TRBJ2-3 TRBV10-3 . CAIMGSRGADTQYF TGTGCCATCATGGGGAGCAGGGGAGCAGATACGCAGTATTTT
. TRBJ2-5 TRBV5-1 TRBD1 CASSAPGQKIQETQYF TGCGCCAGCAGCGCGCCGGGACAGAAGATTCAAGAGACCCAGTACTTC
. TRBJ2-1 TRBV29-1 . CSVGKAYNEQFF TGCAGCGTTGGGAAAGCCTACAATGAGCAGTTCTTC
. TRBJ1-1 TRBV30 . CAWGLTYTEAFF TGTGCCTGGGGCTTGACCTACACTGAAGCTTTCTTT
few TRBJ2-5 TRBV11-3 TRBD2 CASSLGSRLAGGEETQYF TGTGCCAGCAGCTTAGGGTCCCGACTAGCTGGGGGAGAAGAGACCCAGTACTTC
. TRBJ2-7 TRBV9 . CASSVAAHSYEQYF TGTGCCAGCAGCGTAGCAGCACACTCCTACGAGCAGTACTTC
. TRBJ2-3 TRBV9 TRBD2 CASSRSGGPTDTQYF TGTGCCAGCAGCCGGAGCGGGGGGCCCACAGATACGCAGTATTTT
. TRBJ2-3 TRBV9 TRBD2 CASRQRTSGDITDTQYF TGTGCCAGCAGACAGAGGACTAGCGGGGACATCACAGATACGCAGTATTTT
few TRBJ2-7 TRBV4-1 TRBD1 CASSQVIQGPYEQYF TGCGCCAGCAGCCAAGTAATACAGGGGCCCTACGAGCAGTACTTC